Listed below are T cell receptor beta chains from one sample, sequenced in a study of blood T cell repertoires in COVID-19. Assay: immunoSEQ multiplex PCR; the TCRdb copy retains only in-frame clones and omits some. The top ten clones hold about 2.9% of a sample with 200,000 to 300,000 clones, 88% of them seen once. The specimen was PBMCs or T cells enriched from blood (not recorded which). These receptors came from a woman between 35 and 50 years old who had been exposed to COVID-19. CDR3s include the opening cysteine and the closing phenylalanine or tryptophan. The D gene is left open where the match is weak. A row's size may be missing; if present it is once, few, many or a size class.

V	size	J	D	DNA	CDR3
TRBV6-2/TRBV6-3	NA	TRBJ2-1	NA	TGTGCCAGCAGTACGGGGGGCCGGGGGGAGCAGTTCTTC	CASSTGGRGEQFF
TRBV14	NA	TRBJ2-2	NA	TGTGCCAGCAGCCCACCGGGGGCCGGGGAGCTGTTTTTT	CASSPPGAGELFF
TRBV6-4	NA	TRBJ1-2	NA	TGTGCCAGCAGTGACTCGGTCGGGGATTATGGCTACACCTTC	CASSDSVGDYGYTF
TRBV7-2	NA	TRBJ2-3	NA	TGTGCCAGCAGCTTAGGGAGGGCCACAGATACGCAGTATTTT	CASSLGRATDTQYF
TRBV4-2	NA	TRBJ2-3	TRBD2	TGTGCCAGCAGCCAAGCGGCGGGAGCCGGTGCCACGCAGTATTTT	CASSQAAGAGATQYF
TRBV2	NA	TRBJ1-1	NA	TGTGCCAGCAGTGCCATATACAGGGCTGAAGCTTTCTTT	CASSAIYRAEAFF
TRBV5-6	NA	TRBJ2-5	NA	TGTGCCAGCAGCCCGGTGGGGGAGGGGGTTGGAGAGACCCAGTACTTC	CASSPVGEGVGETQYF
TRBV28	NA	TRBJ1-2	TRBD1	TGTGCCAGCGGAATACAGGGGAATGGCTACACCTTC	CASGIQGNGYTF
TRBV2	NA	TRBJ1-6	TRBD1	TGTGCCAGCACCAGGACAGGGGATGGGTCACCCCTCCACTTT	CASTRTGDGSPLHF
TRBV11-2	NA	TRBJ2-5	NA	TGTGCCAGCAGAAAGATGGGTGCTGCGGAGCGAGAGACCCAGTACTTC	CASRKMGAAERETQYF
TRBV2	NA	TRBJ2-1	NA	TGTGCCAGCAGGGCACCTCAGAACAATGAGCAGTTCTTC	CASRAPQNNEQFF
TRBV12-3/TRBV12-4	once	TRBJ2-1	TRBD2	TGTGCCAGCAGTTGGACTAGTAATGAGCAGTTCTTC	CASSWTSNEQFF
TRBV5-6	NA	TRBJ1-1	TRBD1	TGTGCCAGCAGCTTGGCCGGGACAGGGGAGGGGTCGGCTTTCTTT	CASSLAGTGEGSAFF
TRBV19	NA	TRBJ1-6	TRBD1	TGTGCCAGTCAGGCCTCCGGGACAGGGAATTCACCCCTCCACTTT	CASQASGTGNSPLHF
TRBV4-1	NA	TRBJ2-2	TRBD2	TGCGCCAGCAGCCGCGCGACAGGACTAGCAAGGGCCGGGGAGCTGTTTTTT	CASSRATGLARAGELFF
TRBV10-3	once	TRBJ1-3	NA	TGTGCCGTCAGTCACTCTGGAAACACCATATATTTT	CAVSHSGNTIYF
TRBV28	NA	TRBJ1-3	NA	TGTGCCAGCAGTTATGACAGCTCTGGAAACACCATATATTTT	CASSYDSSGNTIYF
TRBV7-9	once	TRBJ1-4	NA	TGTGCCAGCAGCTTAGACTCAACCACTGAAAAACTGTTTTTT	CASSLDSTTEKLFF
TRBV30	NA	TRBJ1-6	TRBD1	TGTGCCTGGAGTGACACAGGGGGCCGGGCCCTCCACTTT	CAWSDTGGRALHF
TRBV4-3	few	TRBJ1-4	NA	TGCGCCAGCAGCCAAGGTCCAGGGAGGGGTGAAAAACTGTTTTTT	CASSQGPGRGEKLFF
TRBV5-6	NA	TRBJ1-5	NA	TGTGCCAGCAGCCTGGGGGGGCTTAATCAGCCCCAGCATTTT	CASSLGGLNQPQHF
TRBV4-1	NA	TRBJ2-1	TRBD2	TGCGCCAGCAGCTCCCAGCCAAAATCGACTAGCGGAAATTACAATGAGCAGTTCTTC	CASSSQPKSTSGNYNEQFF
TRBV28	NA	TRBJ2-3	NA	TGTGCCAGCGGAAGACAGTACACAGATACGCAGTATTTT	CASGRQYTDTQYF
TRBV25-1	NA	TRBJ2-3	TRBD2	TGTGCCAGCACCGGAACGGTGGGGGGGAGCACAGATACGCAGTATTTT	CASTGTVGGSTDTQYF
TRBV4-1	NA	TRBJ1-1	NA	TGCGCCAGCAGCCAAGAGTCGGAAGCTTTCTTT	CASSQESEAFF
TRBV5-1	NA	TRBJ2-7	NA	TGCGCCAGCAGCTCAGGGGTCACTACTACGGGGGAGCAGTACTTC	CASSSGVTTTGEQYF
TRBV5-6	NA	TRBJ2-3	NA	TGTGCCAGCAGCGTTCGGGGAGCCACAGATACGCAGTATTTT	CASSVRGATDTQYF
TRBV24-1	NA	TRBJ1-1	NA	TGTGCCACCAGAGACAGTTCAAACACTGAAGCTTTCTTT	CATRDSSNTEAFF
TRBV9	NA	TRBJ1-1	NA	TGTGCCAGCAGCGTGGCAGGGGTTATGAACACTGAAGCTTTCTTT	CASSVAGVMNTEAFF
TRBV11-2	NA	TRBJ1-1	NA	TGTGCCAGCAGCTTAGGTCAGGGGAACACTGAAGCTTTCTTT	CASSLGQGNTEAFF
TRBV29-1	NA	TRBJ1-1	NA	TGCAGCACCGAGGGCGTGGGCACTGAAGCTTTCTTT	CSTEGVGTEAFF
TRBV18	NA	TRBJ1-1	NA	TGTGCCAGCTCACCACGGGAGGTACCGGCGAACACTGAAGCTTTCTTT	CASSPREVPANTEAFF
TRBV10-3	NA	TRBJ2-5	NA	TGTGCCATCAGCTCGGGCGGGTACCAGTACTTC	CAISSGGYQYF
TRBV6-4	NA	TRBJ2-2	TRBD2	TGTGCCAGCAGTCCTCACGCCGGGACTAGCGGAAACACCGGGGAGCTGTTTTTT	CASSPHAGTSGNTGELFF
TRBV2	NA	TRBJ1-1	NA	TGTGCCAGCAGTGCGGCGGGGAACACTGAAGCTTTCTTT	CASSAAGNTEAFF
TRBV7-3	NA	TRBJ1-1	NA	TGTGCCAGCAGCTTAACGGGGCCTCAGTCCCGGGCTGAAGCTTTCTTT	CASSLTGPQSRAEAFF
TRBV25-1	few	TRBJ1-2	NA	TGTGCCAGCAGTGAATATACGGGGAGCGATGGCTACACCTTC	CASSEYTGSDGYTF
TRBV9	NA	TRBJ1-3	NA	TGTGCCAGCAGCGTAGAAGACTACTCTGGAAACACCATATATTTT	CASSVEDYSGNTIYF
TRBV4-2	once	TRBJ2-3	TRBD2	TGTGCCAGCAGCCGTCAGGGGCAGGCGGGGGGCTTTGGGGGCACAGATACGCAGTATTTT	CASSRQGQAGGFGGTDTQYF
TRBV11-2	NA	TRBJ2-2	TRBD1	TGTGCCAGCAGCCAGCGACAGGGTCTCGGGGAGCTGTTTTTT	CASSQRQGLGELFF
TRBV27	few	TRBJ1-1	NA	TGTGCCAGCAACCGCGGGCAGAACACTGAAGCTTTCTTT	CASNRGQNTEAFF
TRBV18	NA	TRBJ1-6	NA	TGTGCCAGCTCACCACGGGAGGGAGGTTCACCCCTCCACTTT	CASSPREGGSPLHF
TRBV5-1	NA	TRBJ2-5	NA	TGCGCCAGCAGCTTGGGAGGTCCAGACTTCTCGAAAGAGACCCAGTACTTC	CASSLGGPDFSKETQYF
TRBV7-6	NA	TRBJ2-1	NA	TGTGCCAGCAGCCAACAGAACAATGAGCAGTTCTTC	CASSQQNNEQFF
TRBV18	NA	TRBJ2-3	TRBD2	TGTGCCAGCTCATTGCAAAGCGGGGCCACAGATACGCAGTATTTT	CASSLQSGATDTQYF
TRBV7-2	NA	TRBJ2-5	NA	TGTGCCAGCAGCTTCGGGATCGGAGAGACCCAGTACTTC	CASSFGIGETQYF
TRBV7-8	NA	TRBJ1-4	TRBD1	TGTGCCAGCAGCGGAGCGGGACAGCCGAATGAAAAACTGTTTTTT	CASSGAGQPNEKLFF
TRBV7-2	NA	TRBJ2-4	NA	TGTGCCAGCAGCTTAGAGCCAGGGCTAGCCAAAAACATTCAGTACTTC	CASSLEPGLAKNIQYF
TRBV6-5	NA	TRBJ1-2	NA	TGTGCCAGCAGTTACAGGGGTGGCTACACCTTC	CASSYRGGYTF
TRBV6-5	few	TRBJ2-1	TRBD2	TGTGCCAGCAGATCCGGGACTAGCGGGAGCAATGAGCAGTTCTTC	CASRSGTSGSNEQFF
TRBV24-1	NA	TRBJ1-1	NA	TGTGCCACCAGGCCGACAGAGCCTATTGCCACTGAAGCTTTCTTT	CATRPTEPIATEAFF
TRBV5-1	NA	TRBJ2-2	TRBD2	TGCGCCAGCAGCGACGTAGCGGGGAACACCGGGGAGCTGTTTTTT	CASSDVAGNTGELFF
TRBV6-4	NA	TRBJ2-3	TRBD2	TGTGCCAGCAGCCGGCAGGGAGTCGGGAGGGCCTGGCCAGATACGCAGTATTTT	CASSRQGVGRAWPDTQYF
TRBV7-2	NA	TRBJ2-1	NA	TGTGCCAGCAGCTTAGGTGCGGGTGAGCAGTTCTTC	CASSLGAGEQFF
TRBV7-3	NA	TRBJ2-3	TRBD2	TGTGCCAGCAGCTCTGGACTAGCTTTTGATACGCAGTATTTT	CASSSGLAFDTQYF